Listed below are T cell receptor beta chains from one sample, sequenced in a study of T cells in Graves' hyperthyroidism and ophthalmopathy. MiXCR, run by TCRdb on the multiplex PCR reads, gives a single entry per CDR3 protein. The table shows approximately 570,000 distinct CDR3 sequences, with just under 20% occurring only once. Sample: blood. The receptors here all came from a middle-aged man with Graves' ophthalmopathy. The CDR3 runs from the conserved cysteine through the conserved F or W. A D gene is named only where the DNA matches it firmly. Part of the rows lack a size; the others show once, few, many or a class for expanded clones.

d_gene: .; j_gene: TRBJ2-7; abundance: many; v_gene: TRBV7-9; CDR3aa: CASGDGNYEQYF; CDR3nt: TGTGCCAGCGGCGACGGTAACTACGAGCAGTACTTC
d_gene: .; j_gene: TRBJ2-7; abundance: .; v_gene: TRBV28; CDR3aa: CASRRDFSFSYEQYF; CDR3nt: TGTGCCAGCAGGCGGGACTTCTCATTTTCCTACGAGCAGTACTTC
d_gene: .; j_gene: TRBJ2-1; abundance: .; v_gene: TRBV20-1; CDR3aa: CSAPAPPAYNEQFF; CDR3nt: TGCAGTGCTCCCGCCCCCCCCGCCTACAATGAGCAGTTCTTC
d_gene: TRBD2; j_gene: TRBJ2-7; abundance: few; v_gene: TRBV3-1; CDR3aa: CASSHPGTSPYEQYF; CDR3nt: TGTGCCAGCAGCCACCCCGGGACTAGTCCCTACGAGCAGTACTTC
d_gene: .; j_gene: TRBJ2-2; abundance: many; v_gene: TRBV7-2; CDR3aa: CASSRDRSYTGELFF; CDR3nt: TGTGCCAGCAGCCGTGACAGATCTTACACCGGGGAGCTGTTTTTT
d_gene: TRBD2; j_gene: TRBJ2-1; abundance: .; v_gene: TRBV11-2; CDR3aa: CASSINAGGPHEQFF; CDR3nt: TGTGCCAGTAGTATAAACGCGGGGGGGCCGCATGAGCAGTTCTTC
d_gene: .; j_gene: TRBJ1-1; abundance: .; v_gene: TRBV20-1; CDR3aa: CSARGRFGTPLEAFF; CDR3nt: TGCAGTGCTAGGGGCCGGTTTGGGACACCTCTTGAAGCTTTCTTT
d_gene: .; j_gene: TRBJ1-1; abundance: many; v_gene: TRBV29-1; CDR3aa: CSVVGLGTEAFF; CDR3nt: TGCAGCGTTGTAGGGTTAGGGACTGAAGCTTTCTTT
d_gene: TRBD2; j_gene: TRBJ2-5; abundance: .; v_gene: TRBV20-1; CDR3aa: CSAATSGGETQYF; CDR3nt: TGCAGTGCTGCGACTAGCGGGGGAGAGACCCAGTACTTC
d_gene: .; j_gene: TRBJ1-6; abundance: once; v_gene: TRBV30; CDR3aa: CAWSVRGAANSPLHF; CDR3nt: TGTGCCTGGAGTGTTCGGGGGGCAGCGAATTCACCCCTCCACTTT
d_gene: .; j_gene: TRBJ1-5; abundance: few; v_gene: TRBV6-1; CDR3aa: CASSEAQYSNQPQHF; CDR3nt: TGTGCCAGCAGTGAAGCCCAGTATAGCAATCAGCCCCAGCATTTT
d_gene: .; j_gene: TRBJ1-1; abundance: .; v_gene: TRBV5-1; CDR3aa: CASSFVFRTYTEAFF; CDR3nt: TGCGCCAGCAGCTTTGTCTTCAGAACATACACTGAAGCTTTCTTT
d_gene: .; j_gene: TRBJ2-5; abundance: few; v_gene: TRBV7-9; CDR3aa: CASSEAVETQYF; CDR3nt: TGTGCCAGCAGCGAGGCGGTGGAGACCCAGTACTTC
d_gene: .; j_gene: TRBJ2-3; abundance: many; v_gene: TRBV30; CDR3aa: CAWSKQDTQYF; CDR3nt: TGTGCCTGGAGTAAGCAGGATACGCAGTATTTT
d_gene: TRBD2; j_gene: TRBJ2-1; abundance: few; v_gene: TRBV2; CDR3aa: CASRTPSGDNEQFF; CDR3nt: TGTGCCAGCAGGACCCCTAGCGGCGACAATGAGCAGTTCTTC